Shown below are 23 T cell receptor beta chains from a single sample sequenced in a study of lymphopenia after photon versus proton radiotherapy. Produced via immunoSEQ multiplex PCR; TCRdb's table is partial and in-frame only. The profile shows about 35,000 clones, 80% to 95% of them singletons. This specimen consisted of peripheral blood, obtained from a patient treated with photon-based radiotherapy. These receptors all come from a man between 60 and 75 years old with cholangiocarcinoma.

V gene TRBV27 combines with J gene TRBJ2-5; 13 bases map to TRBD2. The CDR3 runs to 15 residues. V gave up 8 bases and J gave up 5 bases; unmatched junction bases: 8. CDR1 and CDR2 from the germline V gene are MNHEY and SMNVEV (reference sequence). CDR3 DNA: TGTGCCAGCGCTACCCTGACTAGCGGGAGGGAGACCCAGTACTTC. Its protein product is CASATLTSGRETQYF.

The CDR3 DNA reads as TGTGCCAGCAGCTCCGGGACAGCGAATTCACCCCTCCACTTT. Translating gives CASSSGTANSPLHF. The chain joins TRBV11-2 to TRBJ1-6, with TRBD1 matching 7 bases. The CDR3 sequence is 14 residues long. The ends lost 4 bases at V and 7 bases at J; junction bases unmatched: 4. Germline CDR1 and CDR2: SGHAT and FQNNGV.

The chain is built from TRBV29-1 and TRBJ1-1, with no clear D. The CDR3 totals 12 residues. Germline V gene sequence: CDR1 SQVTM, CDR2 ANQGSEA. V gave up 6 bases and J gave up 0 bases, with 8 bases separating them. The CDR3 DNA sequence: TGCAGCGTGGAGAGACTGAACACTGAAGCTTTCTTT. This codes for CSVERLNTEAFF.

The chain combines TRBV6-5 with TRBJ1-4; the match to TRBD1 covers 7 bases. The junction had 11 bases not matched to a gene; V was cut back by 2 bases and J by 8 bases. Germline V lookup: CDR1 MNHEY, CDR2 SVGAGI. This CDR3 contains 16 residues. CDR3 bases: TGTGCCAGCAGTTACATCCACAGGGGTGGAGGGGAAAAACTGTTTTTT. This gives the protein CASSYIHRGGGEKLFF.

CDR3 loop: CASSWQGVNEQYF. CDR3 DNA: TGTGCCAGCAGCTGGCAGGGGGTTAATGAGCAGTACTTC. The chain has TRBV7-9 and TRBJ2-7, with 7 bases matching TRBD1. The trim removed 4 bases at V and 7 bases at J, leaving 7 bases unmatched. Germline assignment: CDR1 SEHNR and CDR2 FQNEAQ (reference sequence). The CDR3 extends over 13 amino acids.

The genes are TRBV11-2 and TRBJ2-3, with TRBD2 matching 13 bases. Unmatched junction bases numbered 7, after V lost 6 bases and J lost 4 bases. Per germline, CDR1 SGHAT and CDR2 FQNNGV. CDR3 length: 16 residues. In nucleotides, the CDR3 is TGTGCCAGCAGTCCACTAGCGGGAGGGCGTGCAGATACGCAGTATTTT. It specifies CASSPLAGGRADTQYF.

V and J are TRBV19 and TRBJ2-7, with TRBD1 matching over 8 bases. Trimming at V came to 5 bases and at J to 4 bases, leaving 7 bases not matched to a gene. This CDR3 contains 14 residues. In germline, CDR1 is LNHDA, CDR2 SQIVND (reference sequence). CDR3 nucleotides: TGTGCCAGTAGTTTGGGCAGGGGGCCTTACGAGCAGTACTTC. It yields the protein CASSLGRGPYEQYF. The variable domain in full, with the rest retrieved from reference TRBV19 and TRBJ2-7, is DGGITQSPKYLFRKEGQNVTLSCEQNLNHDAMYWYRQDPGQGLRLIYYSQIVNDFQKGDIAEGYSVSREKKESFPLTVTSAQKNPTAFYLCASSLGRGPYEQYFGPGTRLTVT.

CDR3 protein: CASNRQGGETQYF. The CDR3 coding sequence is TGTGCCAGCAACAGACAGGGGGGGGAGACCCAGTACTTC. The chain couples TRBV5-4 to TRBJ2-5; 9 positions agree with TRBD1. The CDR3 loop spans 13 amino acids. V was clipped by 6 bases and J by 5 bases; unmatched bases: 5. Germline CDR1 is SGHNT and CDR2 is YYREEE (reference sequence).

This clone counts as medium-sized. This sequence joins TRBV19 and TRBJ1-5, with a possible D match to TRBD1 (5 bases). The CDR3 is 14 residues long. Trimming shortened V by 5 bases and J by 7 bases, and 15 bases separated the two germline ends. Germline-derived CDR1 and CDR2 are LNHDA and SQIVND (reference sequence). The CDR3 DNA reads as TGTGCCAGTAGTTGGGGCGACCTGGAACAGCCCCAGCATTTT. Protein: CASSWGDLEQPQHF.

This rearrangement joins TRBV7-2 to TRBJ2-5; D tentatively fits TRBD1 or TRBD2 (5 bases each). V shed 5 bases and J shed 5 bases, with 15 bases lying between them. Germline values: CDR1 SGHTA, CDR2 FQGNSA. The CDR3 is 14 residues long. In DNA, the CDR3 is TGTGCCAGCAGCCCTGCCGGGGCCGGGGAGACCCAGTACTTC. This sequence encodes CASSPAGAGETQYF.

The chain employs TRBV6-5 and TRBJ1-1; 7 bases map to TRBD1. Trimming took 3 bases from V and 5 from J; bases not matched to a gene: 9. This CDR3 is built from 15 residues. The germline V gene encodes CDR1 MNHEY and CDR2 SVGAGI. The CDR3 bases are TGTGCCAGCAGTTATGGGCGACAGGGTCCTACTGAAGCTTTCTTT. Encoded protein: CASSYGRQGPTEAFF.

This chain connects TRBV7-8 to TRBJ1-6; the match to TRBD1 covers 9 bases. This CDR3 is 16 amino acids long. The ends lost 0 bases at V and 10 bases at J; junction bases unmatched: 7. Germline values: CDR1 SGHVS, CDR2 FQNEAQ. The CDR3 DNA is TGTGCCAGCAGCTTAGCTTACAGGGGGCAGTGGTCACCCCTCCACTTT. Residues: CASSLAYRGQWSPLHF.

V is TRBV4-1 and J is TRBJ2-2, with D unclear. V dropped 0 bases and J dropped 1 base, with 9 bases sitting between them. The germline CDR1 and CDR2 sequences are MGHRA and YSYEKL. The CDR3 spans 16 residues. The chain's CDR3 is CASSQDDPVNTGELFF. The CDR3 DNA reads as TGCGCCAGCAGCCAAGATGACCCGGTGAACACCGGGGAGCTGTTTTTT.

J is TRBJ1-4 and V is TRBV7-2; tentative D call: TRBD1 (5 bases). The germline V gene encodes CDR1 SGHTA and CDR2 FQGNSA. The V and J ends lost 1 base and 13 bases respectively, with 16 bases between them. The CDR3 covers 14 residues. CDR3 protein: CASSLGSQGEILFF. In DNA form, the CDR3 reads TGTGCCAGCAGCTTAGGATCCCAGGGTGAGATACTGTTTTTT.

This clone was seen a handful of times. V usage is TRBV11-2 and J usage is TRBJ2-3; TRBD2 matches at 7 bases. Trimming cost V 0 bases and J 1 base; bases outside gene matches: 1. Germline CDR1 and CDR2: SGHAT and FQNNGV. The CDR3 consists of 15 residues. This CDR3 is CASSLDAGGTDTQYF. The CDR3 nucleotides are TGTGCCAGCAGCTTAGACGCGGGGGGCACAGATACGCAGTATTTT.

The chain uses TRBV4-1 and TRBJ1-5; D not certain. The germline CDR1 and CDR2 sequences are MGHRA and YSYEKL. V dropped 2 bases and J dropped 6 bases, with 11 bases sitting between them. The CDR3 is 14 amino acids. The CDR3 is CASSQSGWGQPQHF. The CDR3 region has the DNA TGCGCCAGCAGCCAATCAGGTTGGGGTCAGCCCCAGCATTTT.

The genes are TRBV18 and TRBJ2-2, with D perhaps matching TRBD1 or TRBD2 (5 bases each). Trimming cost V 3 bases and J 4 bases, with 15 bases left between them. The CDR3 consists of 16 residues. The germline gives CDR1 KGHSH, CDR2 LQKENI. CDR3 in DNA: TGTGCCAGCTCACCCGACCAGGGAGTACGCACCGGGGAGCTGTTTTTT. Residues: CASSPDQGVRTGELFF.

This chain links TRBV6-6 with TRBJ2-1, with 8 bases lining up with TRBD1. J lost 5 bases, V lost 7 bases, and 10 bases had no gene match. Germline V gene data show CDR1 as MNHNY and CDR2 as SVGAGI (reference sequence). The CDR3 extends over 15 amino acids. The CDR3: CASKNRDRPNNEQFF. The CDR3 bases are TGTGCCAGCAAAAACAGGGACAGGCCCAACAATGAGCAGTTCTTC.

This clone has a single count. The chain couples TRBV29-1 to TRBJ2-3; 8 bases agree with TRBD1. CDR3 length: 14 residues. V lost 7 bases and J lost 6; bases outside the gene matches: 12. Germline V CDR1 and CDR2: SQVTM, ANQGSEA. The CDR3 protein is CSAGGQGGMDTQYF. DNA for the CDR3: TGCAGCGCCGGTGGACAGGGTGGGATGGATACGCAGTATTTT.

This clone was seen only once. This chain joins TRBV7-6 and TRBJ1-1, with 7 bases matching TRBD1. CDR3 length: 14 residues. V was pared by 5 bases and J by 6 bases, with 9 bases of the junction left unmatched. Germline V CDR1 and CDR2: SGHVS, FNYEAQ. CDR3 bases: TGTGCCAGCAGCACAGGACAACAGGGGTCTGAAGCTTTCTTT. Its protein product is CASSTGQQGSEAFF.

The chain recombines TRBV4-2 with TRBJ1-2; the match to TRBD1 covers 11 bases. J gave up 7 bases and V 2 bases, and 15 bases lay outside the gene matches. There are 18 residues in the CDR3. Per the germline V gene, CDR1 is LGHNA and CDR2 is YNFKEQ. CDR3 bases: TGTGCCAGCAGCCAACACCCAGCTCGGGACAGGGGGGAACGTGGCTACACCTTC. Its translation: CASSQHPARDRGERGYTF.

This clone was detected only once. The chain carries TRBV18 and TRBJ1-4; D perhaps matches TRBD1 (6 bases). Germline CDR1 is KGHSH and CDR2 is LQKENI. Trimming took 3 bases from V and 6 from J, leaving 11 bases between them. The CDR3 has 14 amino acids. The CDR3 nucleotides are TGTGCCAGCTCACCTCAGGGGCCGCATGAAAAACTGTTTTTT. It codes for CASSPQGPHEKLFF.

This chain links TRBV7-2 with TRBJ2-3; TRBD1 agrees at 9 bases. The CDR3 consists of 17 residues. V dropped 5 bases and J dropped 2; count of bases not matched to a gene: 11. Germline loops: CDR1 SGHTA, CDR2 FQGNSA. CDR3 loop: CASSPHTRDRATDTQYF. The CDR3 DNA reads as TGTGCCAGCAGCCCCCACACCCGGGACAGGGCCACAGATACGCAGTATTTT.